The 32 T cell receptor beta chains below were found in one sample sequenced in a study of blood T cells in healthy people across ages. It was with a sample-barcoded 5' primer and a J-beta primer mix that a second PCR of roughly 6 to 11 cycles was run. Each CDR3 protein gets one entry after TCRdb re-called the 5' RACE reads with MiXCR. Of over 1,300,000 distinct CDR3 sequences listed, 59% are singletons. Sequencing was performed on blood. These receptors were taken from a man between 18 and 35 years old in good health.

The chain has TRBV10-3 and TRBJ1-2; the D is unclear. The CDR3 consists of 19 residues. Germline assignment: CDR1 ENHRY and CDR2 SYGVKD. The V gene lost 0 bases and the J gene lost 0 bases, with 20 bases spanning the gap. The CDR3 loop is CAISESILGDQKSNYGYTF. In DNA form, the CDR3 reads TGTGCCATCAGTGAGTCGATTTTAGGAGACCAAAAATCTAACTATGGCTACACCTTC.

This clonotype was detected a few times. The rearrangement uses TRBV4-3 and TRBJ2-7; maybe TRBD2 (6 bases). This CDR3 has 14 residues. CDR1 LGHNA and CDR2 YSLEER come from the germline V gene. Trimming removed 1 base at V and 2 bases at J, with 9 bases between. CDR3 loop: CASSQGEATYEQYF. As DNA, the CDR3 is TGCGCCAGCAGCCAAGGGGAGGCCACCTACGAGCAGTACTTC.

The chain combines TRBV14 with TRBJ2-4; TRBD1 matches at 9 bases. The DNA end is a closer match to TRBJ2-7, so the J assignment may be wrong. This CDR3 region has 17 residues. Germline CDR1 SGHDN, CDR2 FVKESK. The CDR3 bases are TGTGCCAGCAGCCAAGGGCGGGACAGGGAAAGATTCTACGAGCAGTACTTC. Protein: CASSQGRDRERFYEQYF.

The V gene is TRBV6-6, the J gene TRBJ1-2, with D tentatively TRBD1 (6 bases). Germline CDR1 and CDR2: MNHNY and SVGAGI (reference sequence). CDR3 size: 15 residues. V lost 0 bases, J lost 6 bases, and 14 bases lay in between. For the CDR3, the DNA is TGTGCCAGCAGTTACTCGAGGGGGACGGCGCATGGCTACACCTTC. This translates into CASSYSRGTAHGYTF.

Points on this clonotype: A read error may produce the germline difference seen at one junction end. The V call is TRBV6-6, the J call TRBJ2-1, with 10 nucleotides matching TRBD2. This CDR3 has 14 amino acids. CDR1 is MNHNY and CDR2 is SVGAGI in the germline V gene (reference sequence). CDR3 amino acids: CARSTSGNYNEQFF. CDR3 DNA: TGTGCCCGCAGCACTAGCGGGAACTACAATGAGCAGTTCTTC.

This clonotype was counted only a few times. V is TRBV29-1 and J is TRBJ1-2; possible D gene TRBD1, 6 bases. V was cut by 5 bases and J by 8 bases, with 18 bases left in between. Looked up from germline, CDR1 is SQVTM and CDR2 is ANQGSEA. CDR3 length equals 13 residues. CDR3 bases: TGCAGCGTTCCCCCCGGGACAAAAGAGGGCTACACCTTC. Encoded protein: CSVPPGTKEGYTF.

CDR3 region: CSVSKRANTGELFF. The CDR3 DNA reads TGCAGTGTTTCGAAGCGGGCGAACACCGGGGAGCTGTTTTTT. V is TRBV20-1 and J is TRBJ2-2; tentatively, D is TRBD2 (6 bases). The germline CDR1 and CDR2 sequences are DFQATT and SNEGSKA (reference sequence). The CDR3 loop spans 14 amino acids. Trimming left V 7 bases short and J 0 bases short, with 12 bases between.

CDR3 loop: CASSLRGIPGQYYEQYF. The CDR3 nucleotides are TGCGCCAGCAGCTTGCGCGGAATCCCGGGACAGTACTACGAGCAGTACTTC. This rearrangement joins TRBV5-1 to TRBJ2-5; TRBD1 agrees at 7 bases. The last part of the DNA fits TRBJ2-7 better; the J call may be wrong. Germline CDR1 reads SGHRS; CDR2 reads YFSETQ. This CDR3 has 17 amino acids.

The CDR3 DNA sequence: TGCAGCGTTGCCCGCACAGATACGCAGTATTTT. Its translation is CSVARTDTQYF. J is TRBJ2-3 and V is TRBV29-1, with D unclear. The V gene lost 4 bases and the J gene lost 1 base, with 3 bases spanning the gap. The CDR3 is 11 residues long. CDR1 and CDR2 from the germline V gene are SQVTM and ANQGSEA.

This clonotype was seen only a few times. This chain joins TRBV7-9 and TRBJ2-1, with D possibly matching TRBD2 (6 bases). The germline V and J ends were trimmed by 2 bases and 1 base, with 15 bases remaining between them. The CDR3 length is 17 residues. Germline V gives CDR1 SEHNR, CDR2 FQNEAQ (reference sequence). The CDR3 DNA is TGTGCCAGCAGCTTAAGGACCGGGACTGGATCCTACAATGAGCAGTTCTTC. Encoded protein: CASSLRTGTGSYNEQFF.

V and J are TRBV28 and TRBJ2-7; D is undetermined. Germline V gives CDR1 MDHEN, CDR2 SYDVKM. The CDR3 is made up of 16 amino acids. V gave up 1 base and J gave up 0 bases, with 13 bases separating them. CDR3 DNA: TGTGCCAGCAGTTTATATTCCGCAGGATTCTCCTACGAGCAGTACTTC. Translating it yields CASSLYSAGFSYEQYF.

The chain links TRBV11-1 to TRBJ2-1, with TRBD2 matching over 8 bases. There are 18 residues in the CDR3. Germline values: CDR1 SGHAT, CDR2 FQDESV (reference sequence). V gave up 4 bases and J gave up 4 bases; unmatched junction bases: 15. CDR3 in DNA: TGTGCCAGCAGCTCAAATCCCCGACTAGCGCCTGCGTACAATGAGCAGTTCTTC. Translating it yields CASSSNPRLAPAYNEQFF.

CDR3 amino acids: CASSDPVGGYNEQFF. Here the CDR3 DNA reads TGTGCCAGCAGTGATCCGGTAGGGGGCTACAATGAGCAGTTCTTC. The chain uses TRBV6-1 and TRBJ2-1, with D maybe TRBD1 (6 bases). Deletions cut 3 bases from V and 3 bases from J, with 12 bases between. The germline V gene encodes CDR1 MNHNS and CDR2 SASEGT. The CDR3 is made up of 15 amino acids.

V gene TRBV20-1 combines with J gene TRBJ2-5; TRBD2 might be the D (6 bases). The V gene lost 7 bases and the J gene lost 5 bases, with 14 bases spanning the gap. This CDR3 is 12 amino acids long. The V gene's germline CDR1 is DFQATT and CDR2 SNEGSKA (reference sequence). The CDR3 spells CSGDSPGETQYF. The CDR3 DNA sequence: TGCAGTGGGGACTCCCCGGGGGAGACCCAGTACTTC.

This chain links TRBV7-6 with TRBJ2-7, with a weak D call TRBD2 (6 bases). Trimming took 5 bases from V and 2 from J, leaving 16 bases between them. The CDR3 totals 15 residues. CDR1 is SGHVS, CDR2 FNYEAQ, per germline. This CDR3 reads CASSPRGSTPYEQYF. In DNA form, the CDR3 reads TGTGCCAGCAGCCCACGGGGGTCAACCCCCTACGAGCAGTACTTC.

This chain uses TRBV6-5 with TRBJ2-5; the match to TRBD2 covers 8 bases. This CDR3 contains 14 residues. With V trimmed by 6 bases and J by 4 bases, 7 bases remained unmatched. CDR1 is MNHEY and CDR2 is SVGAGI in the germline V gene. The CDR3 sequence is CASSDGSGRETQYF. The CDR3 DNA sequence: TGTGCCAGCAGCGACGGCAGCGGGAGAGAGACCCAGTACTTC.

In DNA, the CDR3 is TGTGCCAGCAGCTTAAGGGGGGGGGGACTAGCTCCGCCAGAGCAGTACTTC. Its translation: CASSLRGGGLAPPEQYF. The chain uses TRBV7-2 and TRBJ2-5; 9 nucleotides line up with TRBD2. This CDR3 has 17 amino acids. After removal of 2 bases from V and 11 bases from J, the junction contained 18 bases not matched to a gene. CDR1 SGHTA and CDR2 FQGNSA come from the germline V gene.

The V call is TRBV6-5, the J call TRBJ2-6; 7 nucleotides agree with TRBD1. Germline loops: CDR1 MNHEY, CDR2 SVGAGI. The CDR3 is 16 residues long. The V segment lost 7 bases and the J segment 0 bases; nucleotides outside the gene matches: 6. CDR3 DNA: TGTGCCAGCACCCGCAGGGGGTTCTCTGGGGCCAACGTCCTGACTTTC. Translating gives CASTRRGFSGANVLTF.

The V call is TRBV29-1, the J call TRBJ2-1; D perhaps matches TRBD1 (7 bases). Germline V lookup: CDR1 SQVTM, CDR2 ANQGSEA. The V end lost 4 bases, the J end lost 8 bases, and 24 bases lay between the germline ends. There are 16 residues in the CDR3. CDR3 sequence (DNA): TGCAGCGTTGGAAAGTCAGGGGGGCGGTCTGTCCATGAGCAGTTCTTC. Protein sequence: CSVGKSGGRSVHEQFF.

The gene calls are TRBV29-1 and TRBJ2-6; D gene ambiguous. The V end was cut by 3 bases, the J end by 0 bases, with 3 bases between. CDR1 is SQVTM and CDR2 is ANQGSEA in the germline V gene. The CDR3 is made up of 13 amino acids. The CDR3 reads CSVEHSGANVLTF. CDR3 sequence (DNA): TGCAGCGTTGAGCACTCTGGGGCCAACGTCCTGACTTTC.

This rearrangement joins TRBV4-1 to TRBJ2-3; D is ambiguous. Trimming took 2 bases from V and 5 from J, leaving 11 bases between them. This CDR3 has 14 amino acids. Germline CDR1 and CDR2: MGHRA and YSYEKL. The CDR3 DNA reads TGCGCCAGCAGCCAACTCCCTCTGGGAGATACGCAGTATTTT. Translated, it gives CASSQLPLGDTQYF.

This clonotype was detected a few times. This chain joins TRBV7-2 and TRBJ2-5, with D possibly being TRBD1 or TRBD2 (5 bases each). Germline assignment: CDR1 SGHTA and CDR2 FQGNSA. The CDR3 runs to 15 residues. Trimming took off 3 bases at V and 5 bases at J, with 16 bases between the two ends. The CDR3 here is CASSLSSRDGETQYF. The CDR3 region has the DNA TGTGCCAGCAGCTTGTCTTCCCGGGACGGCGAGACCCAGTACTTC.

V and J are TRBV4-1 and TRBJ1-6; no firm D call. The CDR3 is made up of 16 amino acids. CDR1 is MGHRA and CDR2 is YSYEKL in the germline V gene. V was cut by 5 bases and J by 6 bases, with 17 bases left in between. CDR3 DNA sequence: TGCGCCAGCAGCGGTGGGCCTCTGGCTAGTAATTCACCCCTCCACTTT. Protein sequence: CASSGGPLASNSPLHF.

This clonotype was observed once. The chain links TRBV10-2 to TRBJ2-1; 11 nucleotides agree with TRBD1. After removal of 8 bases from V and 2 bases from J, the junction contained 2 bases not matched to a gene. CDR1 is WSHSY and CDR2 is SAAADI in the germline V gene. This CDR3 has 14 residues. Here the CDR3 DNA reads TGCGCCAGCGGGGGACAGGGGGCCTACAATGAGCAGTTCTTC. It encodes CASGGQGAYNEQFF.

V and J are TRBV29-1 and TRBJ1-2, with D unresolved. V was pared by 3 bases and J by 3 bases, with 14 bases between. Germline values: CDR1 SQVTM, CDR2 ANQGSEA. The CDR3 contains 14 residues. The CDR3 sequence: CSVDSTGSDYGYTF. The CDR3 region has the DNA TGCAGCGTTGACTCGACGGGGTCAGACTATGGCTACACCTTC.

The V gene is TRBV14, the J gene TRBJ2-4; TRBD2 agrees at 7 bases. Near its end, the DNA agrees better with TRBJ2-7, so the J call may be wrong. The CDR3 sequence is 13 residues long. Germline V CDR1 and CDR2: SGHDN, FVKESK. The CDR3 reads CASSQDGGSEQYF. The CDR3 nucleotides read TGTGCCAGCAGCCAAGACGGGGGGAGCGAGCAGTACTTC.

The V and J genes are TRBV20-1 and TRBJ2-3; D remains unclear. CDR1 and CDR2 from the germline V gene are DFQATT and SNEGSKA (reference sequence). The CDR3 is 10 amino acids. With 6 bases removed from V and 6 bases from J, the gap between germline ends came to 7 bases. CDR3 DNA sequence: TGCAGTGCCCGAATGGATACGCAGTATTTT. The encoded protein is CSARMDTQYF.

This clonotype was observed a few times. The chain couples TRBV10-1 to TRBJ2-4; 7 bases map to TRBD1. CDR3 size: 15 residues. Germline CDR1 WNHNN, CDR2 SYGVQD (reference sequence). The ends lost 4 bases at V and 3 bases at J; junction bases unmatched: 6. For the CDR3, the DNA is TGCGCCAGCAGTGCGGGACAGCTGGGCAAAAACATTCAGTACTTC. It codes for CASSAGQLGKNIQYF.

The chain joins TRBV6-1 to TRBJ1-5, with TRBD1 as a possible D gene (5 bases). Germline CDR1 reads MNHNS; CDR2 reads SASEGT. CDR3 length: 13 amino acids. V dropped 5 bases and J dropped 7 bases, with 12 bases sitting between them. The CDR3 coding sequence is TGTGCCAGCAGTCGGGACCTGGGGCAGCCCCAGCATTTT. Its protein is CASSRDLGQPQHF.

The genes are TRBV7-2 and TRBJ2-3, with 9 positions matching TRBD2. The CDR3 has 17 amino acids. Germline V gives CDR1 SGHTA, CDR2 FQGNSA. Trimming took 5 bases from V and 0 from J; bases not matched to a gene: 9. The CDR3 is CASSPYAGLASTDTQYF. The DNA for the CDR3 is TGTGCCAGCAGCCCCTACGCGGGACTAGCTAGCACAGATACGCAGTATTTT. Full variable domain (rest looked up from reference TRBV7-2 and TRBJ2-3): GAGVSQSPSNKVTEKGKDVELRCDPISGHTALYWYRQSLGQGLEFLIYFQGNSAPDKSGLPSDRFSAERTGGSVSTLTIQRTQQEDSAVYLCASSPYAGLASTDTQYFGPGTRLTVL.

The chain employs TRBV6-6 and TRBJ2-3, with D uncertain. CDR3 length equals 15 residues. Per the germline V gene, CDR1 is MNHNY and CDR2 is SVGAGI (reference sequence). Between the trimmed V and J ends, which lost 5 bases and 4 bases, there was a span of 16 bases. CDR3 DNA: TGTGCCAGCAGTCGCCGCGTGGAACATCCAGATACGCAGTATTTT. Amino acid sequence: CASSRRVEHPDTQYF.

The chain couples TRBV7-2 to TRBJ2-7; possibly TRBD2 for D (6 bases). The germline CDR1 and CDR2 sequences are SGHTA and FQGNSA. V was shortened by 3 bases and J by 2 bases, with 11 bases between the two germline ends. This CDR3 spans 14 amino acids. CDR3 loop: CASSFIGGPYEQYF. The CDR3 coding sequence is TGTGCCAGCAGCTTTATCGGGGGACCCTACGAGCAGTACTTC.